Below, 26 T cell receptor beta chains from the same sample are listed, as sequenced in a study of CD8 T cell repertoires and HIV-1 epitope variants. These receptors have no identified antigens. Profiled with immunoSEQ multiplex PCR; TCRdb holds only in-frame clones, not every one. Of 2,200 or so clones listed, around 71% were seen once; the top ten hold 35% to 45%. The sequenced sample consisted of cultured CD8+ T cells derived from PBMCs. These receptors originate from a male donor with HIV.

The rearrangement joins TRBV7-8 to TRBJ2-1; D ambiguous. With 1 base removed from V and 0 bases from J, the gap between germline ends came to 13 bases. This CDR3 region has 17 residues. Germline CDR1 SGHVS, CDR2 FQNEAQ. The CDR3 loop reads CASSLVIGRSSYNEQFF. The CDR3 DNA reads as TGTGCCAGCAGCTTAGTAATCGGCAGGTCCTCCTACAATGAGCAGTTCTTC.

This chain uses TRBV10-3 with TRBJ1-1; perhaps TRBD1 as D (5 bases). Germline V gives CDR1 ENHRY, CDR2 SYGVKD. The CDR3 is 13 residues long. V was trimmed by 2 bases and J by 8 bases, leaving 12 bases between them. The CDR3 loop is CAISEGGTAEAFF. Written as DNA, the CDR3 is TGTGCCATCAGTGAGGGAGGGACCGCCGAAGCTTTCTTT.

V and J are TRBV5-1 and TRBJ2-5, with 9 bases fitting TRBD2. This CDR3 contains 16 residues. The V segment lost 5 bases and the J segment 4 bases; nucleotides outside the gene matches: 12. Germline V gives CDR1 SGHRS, CDR2 YFSETQ. CDR3: CASSFYSGRRGETQYF. CDR3 sequence (DNA): TGCGCCAGCAGTTTTTATAGCGGGAGAAGGGGAGAGACCCAGTACTTC.

The chain employs TRBV6-6 and TRBJ2-3; 7 bases fit TRBD2. The CDR3 length is 14 residues. Germline V gives CDR1 MNHNY, CDR2 SVGAGI (reference sequence). After removal of 5 bases from V and 8 bases from J, the junction contained 10 bases not matched to a gene. CDR3 coding DNA: TGTGCCAGCAGTACCCGGGGGGAACTGGGTACGCAGTATTTT. Translated, it gives CASSTRGELGTQYF.

The chain combines TRBV27 with TRBJ2-1; 7 nucleotides match TRBD2. CDR1 MNHEY and CDR2 SMNVEV come from the germline V gene (reference sequence). The CDR3 is 14 residues long. V lost 7 bases and J lost 4; bases outside the gene matches: 7. The DNA of the CDR3 is TGTGCCAGCATTGGGCGGGGGTCTTACAATGAGCAGTTCTTC. Encoded protein: CASIGRGSYNEQFF.

The gene calls are TRBV7-2 and TRBJ2-1, with a possible D match to TRBD2 (6 bases). The CDR3 consists of 15 residues. The germline CDR1 and CDR2 sequences are SGHTA and FQGNSA. The germline V and J ends were trimmed by 1 base and 2 bases, with 9 bases remaining between them. Written as DNA, the CDR3 is TGTGCCAGCAGCTTAGGGACTACCACCTACAATGAGCAGTTCTTC. It codes for CASSLGTTTYNEQFF.

The chain recombines TRBV5-6 with TRBJ1-5, with D uncertain. CDR3 size: 12 residues. Trimming took 5 bases from V and 9 from J, leaving 12 bases between them. Germline CDR1 reads SGHDT; CDR2 reads YYEEEE. The CDR3 nucleotides read TGTGCCAGCAGTGACGGTTTAGGGCCCCAGCATTTT. The encoded protein is CASSDGLGPQHF.

Relative to its sample, this clone is large. The V gene is TRBV5-1, the J gene TRBJ1-2; D remains unclear. There are 14 residues in the CDR3. CDR1 is SGHRS and CDR2 is YFSETQ in the germline V gene. V was cut by 3 bases and J by 0 bases, with 9 bases left in between. In DNA form, the CDR3 reads TGCGCCAGCAGCTCGCAGGAGACTAACTATGGCTACACCTTC. Its translation: CASSSQETNYGYTF.

The chain combines TRBV5-1 with TRBJ2-7; 8 bases align to TRBD2. Germline CDR1 is SGHRS and CDR2 is YFSETQ. Trimming removed 4 bases from V and 0 bases from J; junction bases left unmatched: 6. The CDR3 has 15 residues. The CDR3 coding sequence is TGCGCCAGCAGCCCTCTAGGGACTAGCTCCTACGAGCAGTACTTC. This sequence encodes CASSPLGTSSYEQYF.

Worth noting for this clone: A junction end diverges from the germline sequence, so it may reflect a read error. This chain uses TRBV11-1 with TRBJ2-5; no firm D call. Germline loops: CDR1 SGHAT, CDR2 FQDESV (reference sequence). CDR3 length equals 12 residues. The CDR3 sequence is CASTLLGETQYF. For the CDR3, the DNA is TGTGCCAGCACCTTACTGGGAGAGACCCAGTACTTC.

J is TRBJ2-1 and V is TRBV7-9; D remains ambiguous. Germline V gene data show CDR1 as SEHNR and CDR2 as FQNEAQ (reference sequence). This CDR3 contains 12 residues. With 5 bases removed from V and 7 bases from J, the gap between germline ends came to 9 bases. This CDR3 is CASSPLWNEQFF. In DNA form, the CDR3 reads TGTGCCAGCAGCCCCCTCTGGAATGAGCAGTTCTTC.

This clone was seen a handful of times. The chain couples TRBV13 to TRBJ1-1, with a tentative D call TRBD1 (5 bases). Germline V gene data show CDR1 as PRHDT and CDR2 as FYEKMQ (reference sequence). With 7 bases removed from V and 2 bases from J, the gap between germline ends came to 14 bases. This CDR3 has 14 residues. CDR3 amino acids: CASIIWDGNTEAFF. The CDR3 nucleotides are TGTGCCAGCATCATATGGGACGGCAACACTGAAGCTTTCTTT.

The rearrangement joins TRBV5-1 to TRBJ2-7; 7 bases match TRBD1. The CDR3 is 14 residues long. CDR1 and CDR2 (germline): SGHRS, YFSETQ. Unmatched junction bases numbered 5, after V lost 2 bases and J lost 3 bases. The CDR3 here is CASSFTGDGYEQYF. In DNA, the CDR3 is TGCGCCAGCAGCTTCACAGGGGACGGCTACGAGCAGTACTTC.

The chain links TRBV9 to TRBJ2-1; D uncertain. Germline loops: CDR1 SGDLS, CDR2 YYNGEE. Trimming stripped 0 bases from V and 0 bases from J, with 10 bases between. This CDR3 contains 16 residues. In DNA form, the CDR3 reads TGTGCCAGCAGCGTAGAAGCCGGTAGCTCCTACAATGAGCAGTTCTTC. It specifies CASSVEAGSSYNEQFF.

The chain is built from TRBV28 and TRBJ1-2; the D is unclear. The length of the CDR3 is 11 residues. The V and J ends lost 5 bases and 8 bases respectively, with 9 bases between them. Per germline, CDR1 MDHEN and CDR2 SYDVKM. In nucleotides, the CDR3 is TGTGCCAGCAGTCTGCCGGGAGGCTACACCTTC. Encoded protein: CASSLPGGYTF.

The rearrangement uses TRBV18 and TRBJ2-5; 10 bases map to TRBD1. The germline CDR1 and CDR2 sequences are KGHSH and LQKENI. The CDR3 runs to 14 residues. J was trimmed by 4 bases and V by 5 bases; bases with no gene match: 4. The CDR3 loop reads CASSETGGRETQYF. The CDR3 DNA sequence: TGTGCCAGCTCAGAGACAGGGGGCCGAGAGACCCAGTACTTC.

This chain uses TRBV9 with TRBJ2-3, with D unclear. The V end was cut by 0 bases, the J end by 10 bases, with 15 bases between. Germline assignment: CDR1 SGDLS and CDR2 YYNGEE. The CDR3 covers 14 residues. The CDR3 region has the DNA TGTGCCAGCAGCGTAGTCCCCTCCCGGATGGCGCAGTATTTT. This codes for CASSVVPSRMAQYF.

V usage is TRBV5-8 and J usage is TRBJ2-7; the match to TRBD1 covers 10 bases. The ends lost 0 bases at V and 5 bases at J; junction bases unmatched: 8. CDR1 and CDR2 (germline): SGHTS, YDEGEE. This CDR3 is built from 16 residues. This CDR3 reads CASSLDTGQGFHEQYF. The CDR3 nucleotides are TGTGCCAGCAGCTTGGACACGGGACAGGGGTTCCACGAGCAGTACTTC.

The chain is built from TRBV9 and TRBJ2-7; a weak D match, TRBD2 (5 bases). The germline CDR1 and CDR2 sequences are SGDLS and YYNGEE. The CDR3 is made up of 18 amino acids. V was trimmed by 0 bases and J by 0 bases, leaving 19 bases between them. The CDR3 is CASSVDPDPGKDSYEQYF. CDR3 in DNA: TGTGCCAGCAGCGTAGACCCTGATCCGGGAAAGGACTCCTACGAGCAGTACTTC.

CDR3 amino acids: CASSRQGSEQYF. The CDR3 DNA reads as TGTGCCAGCAGCCGACAGGGGAGCGAGCAGTACTTC. The chain recombines TRBV27 with TRBJ2-7; 8 positions agree with TRBD1. Germline loops: CDR1 MNHEY, CDR2 SMNVEV (reference sequence). V trimming: 6 bases; J trimming: 6 bases; junction bases outside the gene matches: 4. The CDR3 is made up of 12 amino acids.

The genes are TRBV30 and TRBJ2-3; 8 nucleotides agree with TRBD2. The CDR3 has 14 residues. V lost 1 base, J lost 4 bases, and 4 bases stayed unmatched. In germline, CDR1 is GTSNPN, CDR2 SVGIG (reference sequence). The CDR3 here is CAWSAHSGADTQYF. CDR3 sequence (DNA): TGTGCCTGGAGTGCACATAGCGGGGCAGATACGCAGTATTTT.

J is TRBJ2-2 and V is TRBV7-6; D possibly matches TRBD1 or TRBD2 (6 bases each). This CDR3 region has 14 residues. Trimming removed 5 bases at V and 4 bases at J, with 11 bases between. The V gene's germline CDR1 is SGHVS and CDR2 FNYEAQ. CDR3 loop: CASSGGRRTGELFF. The DNA of the CDR3 is TGTGCCAGCAGCGGGGGGCGGCGCACCGGGGAGCTGTTTTTT.

The V and J genes are TRBV4-2 and TRBJ2-4; no clear D gene. This CDR3 spans 11 amino acids. Trimming removed 4 bases from V and 7 bases from J, with 5 bases in between. Germline CDR1 is LGHNA and CDR2 is YNFKEQ. The DNA of the CDR3 is TGTGCCAGCAGCCCTGGGAACATTCAGTACTTC. Protein product: CASSPGNIQYF.

The V call is TRBV5-6, the J call TRBJ1-2; TRBD1 aligns across 7 bases. The germline CDR1 and CDR2 sequences are SGHDT and YYEEEE. V lost 5 bases and J lost 5; bases outside the gene matches: 6. This CDR3 has 13 residues. CDR3 nucleotide sequence: TGTGCCAGCAGTCAGGGGGGGATTTATGGCTACACCTTC. Amino acids: CASSQGGIYGYTF.

The V gene is TRBV5-6, the J gene TRBJ2-3; D remains unclear. V was trimmed by 1 base and J by 1 base, leaving 4 bases between them. Germline-derived CDR1 and CDR2 are SGHDT and YYEEEE. This CDR3 comprises 13 residues. The CDR3 reads CASSLTGTDTQYF. In nucleotides, the CDR3 is TGTGCCAGCAGCTTGACAGGCACAGATACGCAGTATTTT.

The chain is built from TRBV28 and TRBJ1-1; D ambiguous. This CDR3 is 15 amino acids long. Trimming took 5 bases from V and 0 from J, leaving 13 bases between them. Looked up from germline, CDR1 is MDHEN and CDR2 is SYDVKM. The CDR3 bases are TGTGCCAGCAGTGCCCAAGGATGGCTGAACACTGAAGCTTTCTTT. Protein sequence: CASSAQGWLNTEAFF. Supplemented by reference TRBV28 and TRBJ1-1, the full variable domain reads DVKVTQSSRYLVKRTGEKVFLECVQDMDHENMFWYRQDPGLGLRLIYFSYDVKMKEKGDIPEGYSVSREKKERFSLILESASTNQTSMYLCASSAQGWLNTEAFFGQGTRLTVV.